The 20 T cell receptor beta chains below come from one sample, sequenced in a study of STAT3 mutations in large granular lymphocyte leukemia. Overall study results and limits: In T-cell large granular lymphocyte leukemia, about half of patients showed multiple immunodominant subclonotypes.

These receptors are not linked to any known antigen. Generated by immunoSEQ multiplex PCR, the TCRdb table keeps only in-frame clones and is missing some. The table has roughly 3,000 clones, 88% seen once. Sequencing input: peripheral blood mononuclear cells. The receptor set was obtained from a man aged 35 to 55 with T-cell large granular lymphocyte leukemia. Some clones in this sample may be carry-over from other donors' samples.

This chain links TRBV6-6 with TRBJ1-2, with a tentative D call TRBD1 (6 bases). The CDR3 is 15 residues long. V lost 0 bases, J lost 4 bases, and 12 bases lay in between. CDR1 and CDR2 (germline): MNHNY, SVGAGI (reference sequence). CDR3 bases: TGTGCCAGCAGTTACTCGAATCAGGGGCCCTATGGCTACACCTTC. Residues: CASSYSNQGPYGYTF.

This clone was observed a single time. This sequence joins TRBV6-1 and TRBJ2-7; 9 bases fit TRBD2. The junction had 0 bases not matched to a gene; V was cut back by 0 bases and J by 0 bases. The CDR3 contains 15 residues. Germline loops: CDR1 MNHNS, CDR2 SASEGT. Here the CDR3 reads CASSEASGGSYEQYF. CDR3 nucleotide sequence: TGTGCCAGCAGTGAAGCTAGCGGGGGCTCCTACGAGCAGTACTTC.

The J gene is TRBJ2-7, the V gene TRBV5-1; maybe TRBD1 (6 bases). Trimming stripped 0 bases from V and 5 bases from J, with 15 bases between. The CDR3 length is 15 residues. Per the germline V gene, CDR1 is SGHRS and CDR2 is YFSETQ. This chain's CDR3 is CASSLAQGPRDEQYF. DNA for the CDR3: TGCGCCAGCAGCTTGGCCCAGGGGCCAAGGGACGAGCAGTACTTC.

The genes are TRBV20-1 and TRBJ2-7; D is ambiguous. Germline CDR1 reads DFQATT; CDR2 reads SNEGSKA (reference sequence). Deletions cut 5 bases from V and 1 base from J, with 6 bases between. The CDR3 consists of 11 residues. In DNA, the CDR3 is TGCAGTGCTGGACGGTCCTACGAGCAGTACTTC. It codes for CSAGRSYEQYF.

V gene TRBV4-3 combines with J gene TRBJ1-4; D call uncertain. From germline, CDR1 is LGHNA and CDR2 YSLEER. The ends were cut back, 4 bases at V and 8 bases at J, with 14 bases in the middle. The CDR3 totals 14 residues. The chain's CDR3 is CASSREVSWEKLFF. The CDR3 coding sequence is TGCGCCAGCAGCCGGGAGGTATCGTGGGAAAAACTGTTTTTT.

Notes on this clone: It may be a read error: a sequence one base away is much more abundant. The sample carries other DNA sequences with the same CDR3. The V and J genes are TRBV27 and TRBJ2-5; the D is unclear. The CDR3 runs to 11 residues. Germline-derived CDR1 and CDR2 are MNHEY and SMNVEV (reference sequence). Trimming shortened V by 2 bases and J by 4 bases, and 2 bases separated the two germline ends. Here the CDR3 reads CASSLGETQYF. The CDR3 DNA reads as TGTGCCAGCAGTTTAGGAGAGACCCAGTACTTC.

V gene TRBV6-6 combines with J gene TRBJ1-6; 10 bases map to TRBD1. Germline V gives CDR1 MNHNY, CDR2 SVGAGI (reference sequence). The CDR3 totals 15 residues. The junction had 7 bases not matched to a gene; V was cut back by 4 bases and J by 10 bases. The CDR3 DNA follows: TGTGCCAGCAGTTTCCGGGACAGGGGAGGATCACCCCTCCACTTT. It is translated as CASSFRDRGGSPLHF.

The rearrangement uses TRBV7-9 and TRBJ1-2; maybe TRBD1 (6 bases). Trimming cost V 2 bases and J 6 bases, with 7 bases left between them. Per germline, CDR1 SEHNR and CDR2 FQNEAQ (reference sequence). This CDR3 spans 12 amino acids. The CDR3 DNA sequence: TGTGCCAGCAGCTTAAAGGGGGATGGCTACACCTTC. It is translated as CASSLKGDGYTF. Full variable domain (outside the CDR3, taken from reference TRBV7-9 and TRBJ1-2): DTGVSQNPRHKITKRGQNVTFRCDPISEHNRLYWYRQTLGQGPEFLTYFQNEAQLEKSRLLSDRFSAERPKGSFSTLEIQRTEQGDSAMYLCASSLKGDGYTFGSGTRLTVV.

The V call is TRBV5-8, the J call TRBJ1-2, with 7 nucleotides matching TRBD1. Per the germline V gene, CDR1 is SGHTS and CDR2 is YDEGEE. The CDR3 sequence is 12 residues long. Germline trimming cut 2 bases from V and 7 bases from J; bases unmatched to any gene: 2. The CDR3 DNA reads as TGTGCCAGCAGCTTAGGGACAGTTGGCTACACCTTC. This gives the protein CASSLGTVGYTF.

The chain is built from TRBV7-9 and TRBJ1-1; TRBD1 is a possible D gene (6 bases). Per germline, CDR1 SEHNR and CDR2 FQNEAQ (reference sequence). This CDR3 is built from 15 residues. The V and J ends lost 0 bases and 9 bases respectively, with 17 bases between them. In DNA form, the CDR3 reads TGTGCCAGCAGCTTAGCGGGGGGCCCCCAAGTTAAAGCTTTCTTT. Protein product: CASSLAGGPQVKAFF.

This clone was detected only once. The chain employs TRBV7-6 and TRBJ2-3; D remains unclear. This CDR3 has 14 residues. The germline V gene has CDR1 SGHVS and CDR2 FNYEAQ. Trimming removed 5 bases at V and 4 bases at J, with 13 bases between. Here the CDR3 reads CASSIGPGADTQYF. In DNA, the CDR3 is TGTGCCAGCAGCATCGGACCAGGCGCAGATACGCAGTATTTT. The variable domain in full, with the rest retrieved from reference TRBV7-6 and TRBJ2-3, is GAGVSQSPRYKVTKRGQDVALRCDPISGHVSLYWYRQALGQGPEFLTYFNYEAQQDKSGLPNDRFSAERPEGSISTLTIQRTEQRDSAMYRCASSIGPGADTQYFGPGTRLTVL.

The chain carries TRBV7-2 and TRBJ2-3; unclear D gene. V shed 5 bases and J shed 4 bases, with 10 bases lying between them. CDR3 length equals 13 residues. Germline V gives CDR1 SGHTA, CDR2 FQGNSA. In DNA form, the CDR3 reads TGTGCCAGCAGCCTACCTCTATCAGATACGCAGTATTTT. Amino acids: CASSLPLSDTQYF.

This clone was picked up one time. The chain recombines TRBV5-5 with TRBJ2-2; possible D gene TRBD2, 7 bases. The germline gives CDR1 SGHKS, CDR2 YYEKEE (reference sequence). The V and J ends lost 2 bases and 1 base respectively, with 12 bases between them. This CDR3 has 16 residues. Written as DNA, the CDR3 is TGTGCCAGCAGCTTCCCGCGGGGGCTGAACACCGGGGAGCTGTTTTTT. Its translation: CASSFPRGLNTGELFF.

The rearrangement links TRBV30 to TRBJ1-2; no reliable D call. CDR1 and CDR2 (germline): GTSNPN, SVGIG (reference sequence). V gave up 5 bases and J gave up 8 bases, with 18 bases separating them. The CDR3 spans 13 residues. The CDR3 bases are TGTGCCTGGGGGAAGGCGTTACGGGAAGGCTACACCTTC. Amino acid sequence: CAWGKALREGYTF.

The V gene is TRBV6-1, the J gene TRBJ1-1; 9 nucleotides agree with TRBD1. The CDR3 has 14 amino acids. After removal of 0 bases from V and 4 bases from J, the junction contained 0 bases not matched to a gene. The germline V gene has CDR1 MNHNS and CDR2 SASEGT. The CDR3 region has the DNA TGTGCCAGCAGTGAAGCGGACAGGGGCACTGAAGCTTTCTTT. Translating it yields CASSEADRGTEAFF.

The chain combines TRBV5-4 with TRBJ2-3; D may be TRBD1 (5 bases). Trimming removed 10 bases at V and 3 bases at J, with 18 bases between. The CDR3 spans 14 residues. Germline V gene data show CDR1 as SGHNT and CDR2 as YYREEE (reference sequence). The CDR3, as DNA: TGTGCCTCGCGGACAAGGTTGATTACAGATACGCAGTATTTT. Encoded protein: CASRTRLITDTQYF.

The chain uses TRBV6-6 and TRBJ2-3; TRBD1 matches 9 bases. In germline, CDR1 is MNHNY, CDR2 SVGAGI (reference sequence). V dropped 2 bases and J dropped 6; count of bases not matched to a gene: 9. CDR3 length equals 16 residues. DNA for the CDR3: TGTGCCAGCAGTTACGGGGACAGGGCCCGGGTTGATACGCAGTATTTT. Protein product: CASSYGDRARVDTQYF.

This clone occurred once. This chain connects TRBV7-2 to TRBJ1-2; D is ambiguous. This CDR3 region has 15 residues. Trimming removed 1 base at V and 4 bases at J, with 13 bases between. The V gene's germline CDR1 is SGHTA and CDR2 FQGNSA. For the CDR3, the DNA is TGTGCCAGCAGCTTAGATCCGGGTCTCGGCTATGGCTACACCTTC. Its translation: CASSLDPGLGYGYTF. The whole variable domain, remainder taken from reference TRBV7-2 and TRBJ1-2, is GAGVSQSPSNKVTEKGKDVELRCDPISGHTALYWYRQSLGQGLEFLIYFQGNSAPDKSGLPSDRFSAERTGGSVSTLTIQRTQQEDSAVYLCASSLDPGLGYGYTFGSGTRLTVV.

The V gene is TRBV7-9, the J gene TRBJ2-3; TRBD2 matches at 7 bases. The CDR3 has 14 residues. V gave up 5 bases and J gave up 9 bases; unmatched junction bases: 11. The germline gives CDR1 SEHNR, CDR2 FQNEAQ (reference sequence). The CDR3, as DNA: TGTGCCAGCAGCCTGACTAGCACGTTGGAGACGCAGTATTTT. Translating it yields CASSLTSTLETQYF.

This sequence joins TRBV7-8 and TRBJ2-3; maybe TRBD2 (6 bases). The CDR3 totals 14 residues. With 3 bases removed from V and 5 bases from J, the gap between germline ends came to 12 bases. The germline CDR1 and CDR2 sequences are SGHVS and FQNEAQ. The CDR3 sequence is CASSFGGGRDTQYF. The CDR3 bases are TGTGCCAGCAGCTTCGGTGGGGGGAGAGATACGCAGTATTTT.